This T cell receptor beta chain stems from a study of blood T cell repertoires in COVID-19 (dated by TCRdb to 2020 to 2022). Study-level background: The collaborator samples originated in the United States, Italy and Spain and spanned the acute and convalescent phases of COVID-19. The dataset comprised deeply sampled blood TCRbeta repertoires from subjects exposed to, actively infected with, or recovered from COVID-19. A de-identified subject ID, COVID-19 status, age in years and sex were almost always included in the sample metadata. The prospective study material was composed of cDNA or gDNA derived from T cells, B-cell-depleted T cells, or PBMCs. Where available, HLA class I and class II types were taken from metadata supplied by the sample provider and were not determined by assay-based typing. A freely available public database, intended as a resource for researchers studying the immune response to SARS-CoV-2, is where the repertoires were released. The samples were drawn from two sources: the first 160 participants of the ongoing ImmuneRACE study, and some 1,300 subjects contributed by 6 global collaborators.

General conclusions and limits of the study: Clinical and demographic metadata were provided uncurated, with the amount varying by source and participant.

This clone was found once. Its specific antigen is unknown. Per-base quality was not reported, and no clone a single base away is much larger than it. V is pared back by 4 bases and J by 4 bases, with 13 bases lying between the germline termini. Via the germline V gene (reference sequence), CDR1 is LNHDA and CDR2 SQIVND. The CDR3 runs 14 amino acids, cysteine and phenylalanine included. The only DNA kept is the CDR3, 42 bases in frame from the first base. The immunoSEQ Assay, a bias-controlled multiplex PCR, was used to amplify TCRbeta CDR3 regions from genomic DNA. Regarding the original processing steps: The number of nucleated cells in each sample was estimated from the amplification of reference gene primers within the assay. To quantify the absolute abundance of each unique TCRbeta CDR3 rearrangement, sequence reads were collapsed and filtered. Productive Simpson clonality was computed per sample as the square root of Simpson's diversity index over productive rearrangements. The source is immuneACCESS, and TCRdb retained only in-frame sequences with V and J called. Part of the clones is not carried over; for the studies checked, unresolved V genes explain less than half of this, and the remainder is unexplained. The V and J calls and clone size are taken from that table; D and trimming were inferred from the DNA. This sample lists approximately 400,000 clones; 88% were detected once. The ten largest clones take up roughly 13% of the sample.

One collaborating source in Seattle enrolled patients while the patients were actively infected and followed the patients over time throughout the course of disease. Each collaborating institution followed its own protocols to collect whole blood in K2EDTA tubes. Collaborator samples were shipped for TCRbeta analysis as frozen whole blood, isolated PBMCs, or DNA extracted from either sample type. The source is a woman between 50 and 59 years old with COVID-19, enrolled during active disease. The V and J segments used are TRBV19 and TRBJ2-5, with a weak D call of TRBD2 (6 bases match). The sample comprised peripheral blood. CDR3 reads: CASSNPGLPETQYF. The nucleotides are TGTGCCAGTAGTAACCCGGGACTGCCAGAGACCCAGTACTTC.